This TCR beta chain was sequenced in a study of blood T cell repertoires in COVID-19. In the study overall: From the United States, Italy and Spain came samples of acute and convalescent COVID-19. PBMCs, B-cell-depleted T cells, or T cells provided the cDNA or gDNA that made up the material.

J gave up 4 bases and V 9 bases, and 8 bases lay outside the gene matches. This CDR3 region has 15 residues. The V gene's germline CDR1 is KGHDR and CDR2 SFDVKD. In the authors' workflow: Reference gene primers were amplified, and this amplification served to estimate nucleated cell counts. Assay: immunoSEQ multiplex PCR; the TCRdb copy retains only in-frame clones and omits some. That table supplies the V and J calls and clone size; D and trimming were determined from the DNA. The sample includes 30,000 to 50,000 clones, 79% seen only once; the top ten take more than 20%. The chain is built from TRBV24-1 and TRBJ2-5; 12 bases match TRBD1. Sequenced material: peripheral blood. This TCR was recovered from a man between 70 and 80 years old with acute or convalescent COVID-19. The CDR3 is CATGRGQGALETQYF. The CDR3, as DNA: TGTGCCACCGGGAGGGGACAGGGGGCTTTAGAGACCCAGTACTTC.